This TCR beta chain is drawn from a study of blood T cells in healthy people across ages. Notes on this clonotype: With a much larger clone just one base away, this may be a read error.

Each donor had approximately 10 milliliters of peripheral blood drawn. This CDR3 contains 13 residues. V was clipped by 6 bases and J by 6 bases, with 18 bases between them. Germline values: CDR1 DFQATT, CDR2 SNEGSKA (reference sequence). Alongside a J-beta primer mix, a sample-barcoded 5' primer served in a second PCR lasting 7 to 11 cycles. TCRdb reanalysed the 5' RACE reads using MiXCR and keeps one entry per CDR3 protein. The table lists around 1.5 million distinct CDR3 sequences, about 35% of them singletons. This chain uses TRBV20-1 with TRBJ2-7, with unresolved D. This TCR was sampled from a woman under 40 in good health. The sample taken for sequencing was blood. The CDR3 protein is CSAFLQSLGEQYF. As DNA, the CDR3 is TGCAGTGCATTCCTCCAGTCCCTGGGCGAGCAGTACTTC.